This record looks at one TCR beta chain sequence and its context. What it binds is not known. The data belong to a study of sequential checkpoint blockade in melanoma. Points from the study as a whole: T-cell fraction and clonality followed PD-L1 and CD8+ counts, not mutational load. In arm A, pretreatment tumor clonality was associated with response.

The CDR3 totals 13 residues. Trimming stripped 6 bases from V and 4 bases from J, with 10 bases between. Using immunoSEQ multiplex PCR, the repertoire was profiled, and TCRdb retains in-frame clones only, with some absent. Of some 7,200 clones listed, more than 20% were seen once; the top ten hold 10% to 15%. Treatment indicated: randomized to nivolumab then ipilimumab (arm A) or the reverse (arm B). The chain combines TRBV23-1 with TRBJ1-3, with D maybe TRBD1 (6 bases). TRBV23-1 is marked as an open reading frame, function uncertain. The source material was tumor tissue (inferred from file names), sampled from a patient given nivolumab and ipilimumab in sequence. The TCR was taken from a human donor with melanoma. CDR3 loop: CASSFDRGNTIYF. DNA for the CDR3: TGCGCCAGCAGCTTCGACAGGGGAAACACCATATATTTT.